This T cell receptor (beta chain) was recovered during a study of cytomegalovirus exposure and HLA in healthy donors. While the first cohort had around 700 subjects, the donors belonged to the separate validation cohort of 100 to 150 subjects. Germline V gene sequence: CDR1 SGHDN, CDR2 FVKESK. The CDR3 runs to 16 residues. Deletions cut 5 bases from V and 0 bases from J, with 15 bases between. Sequencing used immunoSEQ multiplex PCR; TCRdb keeps in-frame clones, though not all of them. Altogether tens of thousands of clones are present, roughly 93% being singletons, with the ten largest covering about 3.8%. On this clone itself: Antigen: not known.

Study-wide points: In the approximately 130 validation repertoires, a later analysis found that first-cohort TCR clusters tended to co-occur.

The sequence derives from a woman aged 25 to 39 in good health and CMV-seronegative. V is TRBV14 and J is TRBJ2-3; D not certain. Specimen: PBMCs. The CDR3 here is CASSGLHSTSTDTQYF. CDR3 in DNA: TGTGCCAGCAGCGGTCTCCACTCTACTAGCACAGATACGCAGTATTTT.